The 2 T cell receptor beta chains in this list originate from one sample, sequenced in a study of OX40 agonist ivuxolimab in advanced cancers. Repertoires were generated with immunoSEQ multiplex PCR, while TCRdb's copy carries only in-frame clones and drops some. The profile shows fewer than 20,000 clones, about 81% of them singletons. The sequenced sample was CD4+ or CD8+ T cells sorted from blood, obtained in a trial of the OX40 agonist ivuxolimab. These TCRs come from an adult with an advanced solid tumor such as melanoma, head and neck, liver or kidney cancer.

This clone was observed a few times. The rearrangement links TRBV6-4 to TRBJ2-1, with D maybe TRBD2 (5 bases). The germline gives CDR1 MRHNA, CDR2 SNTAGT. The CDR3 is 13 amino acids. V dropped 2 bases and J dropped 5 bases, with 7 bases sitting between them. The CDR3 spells CASSDKEDNEQFF. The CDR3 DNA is TGTGCCAGCAGTGACAAGGAGGACAATGAGCAGTTCTTC.

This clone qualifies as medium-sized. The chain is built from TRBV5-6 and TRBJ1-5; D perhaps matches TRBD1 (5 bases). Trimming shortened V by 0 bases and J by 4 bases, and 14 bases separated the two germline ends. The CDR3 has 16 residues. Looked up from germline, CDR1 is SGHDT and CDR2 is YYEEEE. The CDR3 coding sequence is TGTGCCAGCAGCTTGGCCATAACGACAGCTAATCAGCCCCAGCATTTT. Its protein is CASSLAITTANQPQHF.